The rows below give T cell receptor beta chains drawn from one sample of a study of response to subunit inactivated influenza vaccine. Each CDR3 protein is one row after TCRdb ran MiXCR on the RT-PCR reads. The sample yields fewer than 650,000 distinct CDR3 sequences, approximately 13% seen once. Source: PBMCs from blood, taken roughly 47 days after vaccination. These receptor sequences come from a man aged 50 to 59 who received an inactivated influenza vaccine. Each CDR3 is given with its conserved first and last residue. Fields, in order: D gene, J gene, clone size, V gene, CDR3 protein. D genes are given only for firm matches. Only some rows state a clone size, as once, few, many or a class for expanded clones.

TRBD2	TRBJ2-1	many	TRBV29-1	CSVFDYGTINEQFF
NA	TRBJ2-3	few	TRBV7-2	CASSLGTKDTQYF
TRBD2	TRBJ2-2	NA	TRBV7-3	CASSPLAGRTGELFF
TRBD2	TRBJ2-1	NA	TRBV12-3/TRBV12-4	CAICLSTLASGGAYNEQFF
NA	TRBJ2-1	NA	TRBV6-2/TRBV6-3	CASSIAENLYNEQFF
TRBD2	TRBJ2-7	NA	TRBV7-2	CASSLGSGYSYEQYF
NA	TRBJ2-3	many	TRBV10-2	CAAGTQYF
NA	TRBJ2-7	NA	TRBV11-2	CASSLGHNEQYF
NA	TRBJ2-3	few	TRBV7-2	CASRVGGGPDTQYF
NA	TRBJ2-7	few	TRBV5-1	CASSPGGGEDQYF
TRBD2	TRBJ2-1	NA	TRBV7-9	CASSLGLAGVNEQFF
TRBD2	TRBJ2-2	NA	TRBV12-3/TRBV12-4	CASSFGGGYTGELFF
NA	TRBJ2-5	NA	TRBV5-1	CASSLARQLQETQYF
NA	TRBJ1-1	NA	TRBV12-3/TRBV12-4	CASRRTSDPDLEAFF
NA	TRBJ2-2	NA	TRBV28	CASSLGGRRDTGELFF
NA	TRBJ2-3	few	TRBV14	CASSQTLSADTQYF
TRBD2	TRBJ2-3	NA	TRBV20-1	CSAFSGGATDTQYF